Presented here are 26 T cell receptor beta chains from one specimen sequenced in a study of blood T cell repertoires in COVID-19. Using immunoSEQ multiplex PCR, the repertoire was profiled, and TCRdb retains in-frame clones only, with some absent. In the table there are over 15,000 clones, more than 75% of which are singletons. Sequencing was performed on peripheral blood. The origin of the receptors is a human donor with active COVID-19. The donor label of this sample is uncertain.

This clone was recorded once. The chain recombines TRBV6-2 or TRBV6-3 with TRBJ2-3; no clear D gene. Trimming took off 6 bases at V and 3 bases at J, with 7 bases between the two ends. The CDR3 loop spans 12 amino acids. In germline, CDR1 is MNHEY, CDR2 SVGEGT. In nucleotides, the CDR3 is TGTGCCAGCAGCGAACTAACAGATACGCAGTATTTT. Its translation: CASSELTDTQYF.

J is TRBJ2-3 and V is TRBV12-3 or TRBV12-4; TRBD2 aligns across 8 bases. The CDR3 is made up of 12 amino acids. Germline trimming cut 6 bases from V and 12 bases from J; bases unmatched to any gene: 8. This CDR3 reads CASRPGGVAQYF. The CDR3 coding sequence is TGTGCCAGCAGACCGGGGGGGGTTGCCCAGTATTTT.

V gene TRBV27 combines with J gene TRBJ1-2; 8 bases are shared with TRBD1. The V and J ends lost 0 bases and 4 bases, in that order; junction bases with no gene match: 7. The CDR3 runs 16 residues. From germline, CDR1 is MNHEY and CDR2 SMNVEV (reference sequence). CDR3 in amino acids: CASSLSNRGKGYGYTF. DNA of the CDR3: TGTGCCAGCAGTTTATCCAACAGGGGGAAGGGCTATGGCTACACCTTC.

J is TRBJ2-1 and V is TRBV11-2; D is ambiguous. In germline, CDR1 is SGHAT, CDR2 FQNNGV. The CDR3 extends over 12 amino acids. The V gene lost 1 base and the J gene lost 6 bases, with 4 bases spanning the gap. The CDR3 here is CASSLVANEQFF. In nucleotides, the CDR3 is TGTGCCAGCAGCTTAGTGGCCAATGAGCAGTTCTTC.

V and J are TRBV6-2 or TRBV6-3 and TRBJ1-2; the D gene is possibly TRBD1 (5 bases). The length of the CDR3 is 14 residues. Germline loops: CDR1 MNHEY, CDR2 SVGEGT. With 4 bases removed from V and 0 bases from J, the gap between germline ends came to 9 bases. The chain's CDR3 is CASSSGRTNYGYTF. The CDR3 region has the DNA TGTGCCAGCAGTTCAGGGCGAACTAACTATGGCTACACCTTC.

CDR3 DNA: TGTGCCAGCAGTTCCCCGCGACTAGCGGGGGGAAACACCGGGGAGCTGTTTTTT. Translation: CASSSPRLAGGNTGELFF. The V and J genes are TRBV6-2 or TRBV6-3 and TRBJ2-2, with 13 positions matching TRBD2. This CDR3 has 18 residues. Germline lookup yields CDR1 MNHEY and CDR2 SVGEGT. V lost 4 bases, J lost 2 bases, and 7 bases stayed unmatched.

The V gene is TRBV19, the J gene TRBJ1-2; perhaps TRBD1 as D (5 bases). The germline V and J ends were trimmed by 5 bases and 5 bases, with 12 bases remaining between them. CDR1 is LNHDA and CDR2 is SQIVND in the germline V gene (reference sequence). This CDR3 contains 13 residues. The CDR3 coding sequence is TGTGCCAGTAGTTCGGGGGACCATTATGGCTACACCTTC. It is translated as CASSSGDHYGYTF.

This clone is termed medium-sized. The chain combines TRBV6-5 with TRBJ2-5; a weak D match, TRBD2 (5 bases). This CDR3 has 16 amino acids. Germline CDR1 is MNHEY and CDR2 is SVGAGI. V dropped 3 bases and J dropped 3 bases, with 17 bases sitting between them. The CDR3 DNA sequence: TGTGCCAGCAGTTATTTTTATCGGGGAGAGAAAGAGACCCAGTACTTC. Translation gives CASSYFYRGEKETQYF.

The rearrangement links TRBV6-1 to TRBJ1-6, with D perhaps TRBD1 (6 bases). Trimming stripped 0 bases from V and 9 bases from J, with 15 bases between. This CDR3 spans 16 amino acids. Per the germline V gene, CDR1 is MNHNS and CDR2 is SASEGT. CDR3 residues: CASSEALGQPFSPLHF. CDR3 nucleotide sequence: TGTGCCAGCAGTGAAGCGTTGGGACAACCATTTTCACCCCTCCACTTT.

Written as DNA, the CDR3 is TGTGCCAGCAGCCGCAGGACTAGCGGACAAGAGACCCAGTACTTC. Its protein is CASSRRTSGQETQYF. The chain employs TRBV7-9 and TRBJ2-5, with 10 bases matching TRBD2. V trimming: 5 bases; J trimming: 2 bases; junction bases outside the gene matches: 5. Germline CDR1 and CDR2: SEHNR and FQNEAQ (reference sequence). The CDR3 extends over 15 amino acids.

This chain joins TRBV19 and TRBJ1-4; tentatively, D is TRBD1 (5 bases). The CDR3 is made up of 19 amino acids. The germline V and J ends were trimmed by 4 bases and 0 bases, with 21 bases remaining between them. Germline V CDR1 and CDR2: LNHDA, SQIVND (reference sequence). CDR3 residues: CASSKSRVGRRSTNEKLFF. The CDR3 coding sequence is TGTGCCAGTAGTAAATCCAGGGTTGGACGCCGCTCAACTAATGAAAAACTGTTTTTT.

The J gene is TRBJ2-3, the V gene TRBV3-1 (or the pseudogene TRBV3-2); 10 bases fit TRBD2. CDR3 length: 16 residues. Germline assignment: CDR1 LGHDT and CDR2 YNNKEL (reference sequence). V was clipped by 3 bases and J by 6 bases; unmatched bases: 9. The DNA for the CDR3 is TGTGCCAGCAGCCATGAAGAAGCGGGGGGGCCTGATACGCAGTATTTT. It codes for CASSHEEAGGPDTQYF.

In nucleotides, the CDR3 is TGTGCCAGCAGTTTTTACCGGGGAACTGAAGCTTTCTTT. It yields the protein CASSFYRGTEAFF. The V and J genes are TRBV28 and TRBJ1-1; the D is unclear. This CDR3 is built from 13 residues. Germline-derived CDR1 and CDR2 are MDHEN and SYDVKM. With 3 bases removed from V and 5 bases from J, the gap between germline ends came to 10 bases.

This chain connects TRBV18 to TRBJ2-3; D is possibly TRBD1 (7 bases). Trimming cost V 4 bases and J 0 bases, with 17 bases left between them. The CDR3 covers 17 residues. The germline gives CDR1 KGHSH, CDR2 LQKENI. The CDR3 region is CASSLNGGTASTDTQYF. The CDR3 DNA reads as TGTGCCAGCTCACTTAACGGAGGGACAGCTAGCACAGATACGCAGTATTTT.

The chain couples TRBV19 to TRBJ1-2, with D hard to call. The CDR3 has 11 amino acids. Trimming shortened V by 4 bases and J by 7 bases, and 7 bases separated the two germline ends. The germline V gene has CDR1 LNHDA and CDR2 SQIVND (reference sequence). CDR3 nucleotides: TGTGCCAGTAGTACGCTAGTTGGCTACACCTTC. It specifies CASSTLVGYTF. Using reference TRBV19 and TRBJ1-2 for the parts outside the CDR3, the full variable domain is DGGITQSPKYLFRKEGQNVTLSCEQNLNHDAMYWYRQDPGQGLRLIYYSQIVNDFQKGDIAEGYSVSREKKESFPLTVTSAQKNPTAFYLCASSTLVGYTFGSGTRLTVV.

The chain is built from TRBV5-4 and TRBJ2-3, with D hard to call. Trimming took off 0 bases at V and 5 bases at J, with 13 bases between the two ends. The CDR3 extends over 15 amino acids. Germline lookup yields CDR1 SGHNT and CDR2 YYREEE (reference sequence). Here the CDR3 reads CASSLDPNSRDTQYF. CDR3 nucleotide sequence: TGTGCCAGCAGCTTGGATCCCAACTCTAGAGATACGCAGTATTTT.

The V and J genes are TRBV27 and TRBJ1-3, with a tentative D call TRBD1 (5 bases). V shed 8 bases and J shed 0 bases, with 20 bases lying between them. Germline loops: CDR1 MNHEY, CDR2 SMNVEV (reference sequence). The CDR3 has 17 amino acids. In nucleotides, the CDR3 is TGTGCCAGCTCCACCCCCCCAGGGCCAACCTCTGGAAACACCATATATTTT. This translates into CASSTPPGPTSGNTIYF.

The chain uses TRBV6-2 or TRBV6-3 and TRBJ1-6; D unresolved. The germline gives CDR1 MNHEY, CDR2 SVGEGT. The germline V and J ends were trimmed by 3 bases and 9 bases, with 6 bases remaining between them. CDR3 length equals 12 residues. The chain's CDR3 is CASSYWASPLHF. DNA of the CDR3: TGTGCCAGCAGTTATTGGGCTTCACCCCTCCACTTT.

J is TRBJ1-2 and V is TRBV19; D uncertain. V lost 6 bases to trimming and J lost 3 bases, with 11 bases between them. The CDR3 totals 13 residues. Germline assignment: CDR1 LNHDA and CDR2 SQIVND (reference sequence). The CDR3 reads CASRPESYYGYTF. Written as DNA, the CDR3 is TGTGCCAGTAGACCGGAGAGCTACTATGGCTACACCTTC.

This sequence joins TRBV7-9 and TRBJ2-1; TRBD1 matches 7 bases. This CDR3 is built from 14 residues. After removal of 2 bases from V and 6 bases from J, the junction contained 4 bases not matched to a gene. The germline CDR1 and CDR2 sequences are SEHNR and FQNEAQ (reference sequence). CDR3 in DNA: TGTGCCAGCAGCTTACGGACAGGCCCCAATGAGCAGTTCTTC. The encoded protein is CASSLRTGPNEQFF.

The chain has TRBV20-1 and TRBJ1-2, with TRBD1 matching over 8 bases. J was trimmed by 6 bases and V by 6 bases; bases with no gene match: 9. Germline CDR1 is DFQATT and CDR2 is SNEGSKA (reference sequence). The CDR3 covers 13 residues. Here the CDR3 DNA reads TGCAGTGCCAGTTTTCAGACAGGGGATGGCTACACCTTC. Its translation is CSASFQTGDGYTF.

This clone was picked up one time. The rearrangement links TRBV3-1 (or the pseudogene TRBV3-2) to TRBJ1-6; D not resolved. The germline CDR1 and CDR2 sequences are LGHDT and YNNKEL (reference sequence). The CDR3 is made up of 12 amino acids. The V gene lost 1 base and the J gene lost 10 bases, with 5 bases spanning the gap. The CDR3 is CASSQVLSPLHF. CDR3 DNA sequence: TGTGCCAGCAGCCAAGTCCTATCACCCCTCCACTTT.

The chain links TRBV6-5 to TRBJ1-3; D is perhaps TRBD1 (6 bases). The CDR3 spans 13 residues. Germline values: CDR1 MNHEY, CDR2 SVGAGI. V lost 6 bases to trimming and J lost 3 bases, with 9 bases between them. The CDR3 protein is CASRSGDGNTIYF. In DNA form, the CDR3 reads TGTGCCAGCAGATCAGGGGATGGAAACACCATATATTTT.

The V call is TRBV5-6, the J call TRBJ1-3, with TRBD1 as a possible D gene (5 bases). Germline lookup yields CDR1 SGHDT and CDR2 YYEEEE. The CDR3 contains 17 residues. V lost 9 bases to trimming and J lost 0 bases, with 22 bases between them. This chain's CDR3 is CATSEMGQERSGNTIYF. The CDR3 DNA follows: TGTGCCACCTCGGAGATGGGGCAGGAGCGCTCTGGAAACACCATATATTTT. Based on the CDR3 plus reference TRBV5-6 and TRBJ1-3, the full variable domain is DAGVTQSPTHLIKTRGQQVTLRCSPKSGHDTVSWYQQALGQGPQFIFQYYEEEERQRGNFPDRFSGHQFPNYSSELNVNALLLGDSALYLCATSEMGQERSGNTIYFGEGSWLTVV.

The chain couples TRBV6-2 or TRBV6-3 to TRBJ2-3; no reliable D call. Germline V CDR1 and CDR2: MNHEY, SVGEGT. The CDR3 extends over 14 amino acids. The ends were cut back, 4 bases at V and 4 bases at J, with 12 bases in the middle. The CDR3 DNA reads TGTGCCAGCAGTTCCTCCTTGTATGCAGATACGCAGTATTTT. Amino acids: CASSSSLYADTQYF.

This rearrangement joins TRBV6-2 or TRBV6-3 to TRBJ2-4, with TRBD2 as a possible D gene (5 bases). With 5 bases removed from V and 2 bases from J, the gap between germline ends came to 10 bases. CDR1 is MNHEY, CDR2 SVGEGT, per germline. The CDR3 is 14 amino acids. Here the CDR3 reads CASSQPGTKNIQYF. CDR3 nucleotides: TGTGCCAGCAGTCAACCGGGAACCAAAAACATTCAGTACTTC.